This T cell receptor (beta chain) is from a study of tissue T cells after allogeneic stem cell transplantation. General study points: In patients and mice, blood and spleen missed much of tissue repertoire. Anatomically similar tissues had similar TCR repertoires within each patient. Few T cell clones were shared across patients, but motif clusters showed tissue-specific shared signatures.

As for time point: mouse harvest day 7 after allogeneic transplant. Tail vein injection delivered 10^7 T-cell-depleted bone marrow cells and 10^6 splenic CD5+ T cells. Sequencing of TCRbeta CDR3 at survey depth gave sequences and template counts. Here immunoSEQ multiplex PCR was the method, and the copy in TCRdb shows in-frame clones only, minus some. Found here are some 6,000 clones, 48% of them singletons; the top ten hold less than 5.5%. Details on this clone: The antigen is unknown. The genes and germline here are from mouse. Read sequence stops 1 residue before the CDR3 end, and the germline J gene provides the missing end.

This CDR3 is built from 13 residues. V was pared by 4 bases and J by 4 bases, with 11 bases between. In germline, CDR1 is KGHPV, CDR2 FQNQEV (reference sequence). This sequence joins TRBV26 and TRBJ2-7; a weak D match, TRBD1 (5 bases). The receptor comes from a female BALB/c mouse given C57BL/6 T cells with graft-versus-host disease after an allogeneic hematopoietic cell transplant. Sequencing was carried out using gut tissue. CDR3 region: CASSHDSYYEQYF. CDR3 bases read: TGTGCCAGCAGTCACGACAGCTATTATGAACAGTAC.